This is a list of T cell receptor beta chains from one sample in a study of cytotoxic CD8 clonotypes in ibrutinib-treated CLL. The protocol was immunoSEQ multiplex PCR, while the TCRdb copy is restricted to in-frame clones and leaves out a portion. The sample contains 23,000 or so clones, roughly 62% of which appear only once. The sample in question was PBMCs, obtained after 24 months of ibrutinib treatment. These TCRs come from a human donor with chronic lymphocytic leukemia. Each CDR3 is given with its conserved first and last residue. A D gene is named only where the DNA matches it firmly. Expanded clones get a size class; other rows say once, few or many, or leave the size out.

J gene	V gene	D gene	clone size	CDR3 protein	CDR3 DNA
TRBJ1-2	TRBV5-4	-	-	CASSLKKGHYGYTF	TGTGCCAGCAGCTTGAAAAAGGGTCACTATGGCTACACCTTC
TRBJ1-2	TRBV5-1	-	few	CASSLETANYGYTF	TGCGCCAGCAGCTTGGAGACAGCTAACTATGGCTACACCTTC
TRBJ1-2	TRBV7-9	-	few	CASSPLHEGYTF	TGTGCCAGCAGCCCCTTGCACGAAGGCTACACCTTC
TRBJ1-5	TRBV19	TRBD1	few	CASSGTTGTGLKQPQHF	TGTGCCAGTAGTGGGACAACCGGGACAGGGTTAAAGCAGCCCCAGCATTTT
TRBJ1-1	TRBV9	TRBD1	-	CASSLYAGGGGETEAFF	TGTGCCAGCAGCCTTTACGCAGGGGGTGGTGGAGAGACTGAAGCTTTCTTT
TRBJ1-3	TRBV5-5	-	-	CASSRDAGSGNTIYF	TGTGCCAGCAGTAGGGACGCCGGCTCTGGAAACACCATATATTTT
TRBJ2-7	TRBV27	-	-	CASSSGTYEQYF	TGTGCCAGCAGTTCCGGGACCTACGAGCAGTACTTC
TRBJ2-7	TRBV20-1	-	large	CSARDRRTQYF	TGCAGTGCTAGAGATCGGAGGACGCAGTACTTC
TRBJ2-5	TRBV9	-	-	CASSVATGPRETQYF	TGTGCCAGCAGCGTCGCCACAGGTCCTAGGGAGACCCAGTACTTC
TRBJ2-7	TRBV4-3	-	-	CASSQDPVSYEQYF	TGCGCCAGCAGCCAAGATCCAGTTTCCTACGAGCAGTACTTC
TRBJ2-4	TRBV2	TRBD1	-	CASSSTGGPRYF	TGTGCCAGCAGTTCGACAGGGGGCCCGCGGTACTTC
TRBJ2-4	TRBV28	TRBD1	once	CASSPRDRYIQYF	TGTGCCAGCAGTCCCCGGGACAGGTACATTCAGTACTTC
TRBJ2-7	TRBV2	-	few	CASSRGYEQYF	TGTGCCAGCAGCCGAGGCTACGAGCAGTACTTC
TRBJ1-6	TRBV5-6	-	-	CASSPGRLDNSPLHF	TGTGCCAGCAGCCCGGGACGGCTTGATAATTCACCCCTCCACTTT
TRBJ2-1	TRBV5-5	-	-	CASSPPATASYNEQFF	TGTGCCAGCAGCCCCCCCGCGACAGCTTCCTACAATGAGCAGTTCTTC
TRBJ2-3	TRBV27	-	-	CASRKTRSRFTDTQYF	TGTGCCAGCAGAAAAACCAGAAGTCGATTCACAGATACGCAGTATTTT
TRBJ1-1	TRBV5-5	TRBD1	once	CASSWRTGNTEAFF	TGTGCCAGCAGCTGGAGGACAGGGAACACTGAAGCTTTCTTT
TRBJ2-5	TRBV7-9	-	few	CASSLPLRGHQETQYF	TGTGCCAGCAGCTTACCCCTTCGCGGGCACCAAGAGACCCAGTACTTC
TRBJ1-1	TRBV27	TRBD1	few	CASSLRPTGRTEAFF	TGTGCCAGCAGTTTACGCCCGACAGGGAGGACTGAAGCTTTCTTT
TRBJ2-2	TRBV4-1	-	-	CASSQDNRAGGLTGELFF	TGCGCCAGCAGCCAAGATAATAGGGCCGGGGGGCTCACCGGGGAGCTGTTTTTT
TRBJ1-1	TRBV30	-	-	CAWSVRASGAEAFF	TGTGCCTGGAGTGTACGCGCCTCAGGCGCTGAAGCTTTCTTT
TRBJ1-5	TRBV29-1	-	-	CSVVSGSNQPQHF	TGCAGCGTTGTATCTGGTTCTAATCAGCCCCAGCATTTT
TRBJ2-5	TRBV5-1	TRBD2	-	CASSFGLAGGLETQYF	TGCGCCAGCAGCTTTGGCCTAGCGGGGGGTTTAGAGACCCAGTACTTC
TRBJ2-7	TRBV19	-	medium-sized	CASSTRMGLDVYEQYF	TGTGCCAGTAGTACCCGGATGGGACTTGATGTCTACGAGCAGTACTTC
TRBJ2-5	TRBV7-5	-	-	CVRTTLRWGETQYF	TGTGTCAGAACCACTCTACGGTGGGGGGAGACCCAGTACTTC
TRBJ1-2	TRBV13	-	-	CASSLGRQRGNIWGYTF	TGTGCCAGCAGCTTAGGCCGGCAACGAGGAAACATATGGGGCTACACCTTC
TRBJ2-1	TRBV7-1	-	-	CASRPPSEGGRDEQFF	TGTGCCAGCAGGCCCCCCTCCGAGGGGGGGCGGGATGAGCAGTTCTTC
TRBJ2-2	TRBV11-3	TRBD2	once	CASSSSGGTGELFF	TGTGCCAGCAGCTCTAGCGGGGGCACCGGGGAGCTGTTTTTT
TRBJ2-5	TRBV7-6	-	once	CASSNRVLKETQYF	TGTGCCAGCAGCAACAGGGTTTTGAAAGAGACCCAGTACTTC
TRBJ2-1	TRBV11-3	-	few	CASRRNSGSYNEQFF	TGTGCCAGCAGACGTAATAGCGGCTCCTACAATGAGCAGTTCTTC
TRBJ1-3	TRBV2	TRBD1	few	CASSERTGGNTIYF	TGTGCCAGCAGTGAAAGGACAGGTGGAAACACCATATATTTT
TRBJ2-5	TRBV10-1	-	-	CASSRRGQETQYF	TGCGCCAGCAGCCGGCGAGGGCAAGAGACCCAGTACTTC
TRBJ2-5	TRBV11-2	-	-	CASSWGRSGETQYF	TGTGCCAGCAGTTGGGGACGCTCTGGGGAGACCCAGTACTTC
TRBJ1-1	TRBV14	-	-	CASSQRGPAKAEAFF	TGTGCCAGCAGCCAAAGGGGTCCGGCCAAGGCTGAAGCTTTCTTT
TRBJ1-6	TRBV18	-	-	CASSPLGTDNSPLHF	TGTGCCAGCTCACCACTCGGGACGGATAATTCACCCCTCCACTTT
TRBJ1-2	TRBV19	-	-	CASSEGARGYGYTF	TGTGCCAGTAGTGAAGGGGCGCGGGGCTATGGCTACACCTTC
TRBJ1-1	TRBV29-1	-	-	CSVEGTYSVNTEAFF	TGCAGCGTTGAAGGAACTTATTCTGTGAACACTGAAGCTTTCTTT
TRBJ1-1	TRBV5-1	-	few	CASSLTENTEAFF	TGCGCCAGCAGCCTGACAGAGAACACTGAAGCTTTCTTT
TRBJ1-4	TRBV2	-	few	CASSSSGRGKLFF	TGTGCCAGCAGTTCGAGCGGCCGAGGAAAACTGTTTTTT
TRBJ1-4	TRBV7-9	-	-	CASSLVGSREKLFF	TGTGCCAGCAGCTTAGTAGGGAGTCGAGAAAAACTGTTTTTT
TRBJ2-1	TRBV27	TRBD2	-	CASSPHVAGAFNEQFF	TGTGCCAGCAGTCCCCATGTAGCGGGGGCTTTCAATGAGCAGTTCTTC
TRBJ1-2	TRBV29-1	TRBD1	-	CSVRQGEGYTF	TGCAGCGTTCGACAGGGCGAGGGCTACACCTTC
TRBJ2-7	TRBV2	TRBD1	-	CASSPGQEKRRQYF	TGTGCCAGCAGTCCGGGACAGGAAAAGCGTAGGCAGTACTTC
TRBJ2-3	TRBV18	-	once	CASSPSQVSTDTQYF	TGTGCCAGCTCACCATCCCAGGTTAGCACAGATACGCAGTATTTT
TRBJ1-5	TRBV12-5	-	-	CASGWDGNQPQHF	TGTGCTAGTGGTTGGGACGGCAATCAGCCCCAGCATTTT
TRBJ1-6	TRBV2	TRBD1	-	CASSAGQAGASPLHF	TGTGCCAGCAGTGCCGGACAGGCCGGAGCTTCACCCCTCCACTTT